This TCR beta chain appears in the sequencing data of a study of blood T cell repertoires in COVID-19. Study-level information: Sites in the United States, Italy and Spain provided acute and convalescent COVID-19 samples. Sources were T cells, B-cell-depleted T cells, or PBMCs; the material itself was cDNA or gDNA.

The Seattle patients, enrolled during active infection, were followed longitudinally. CDR3 length: 16 amino acids. Germline lookup yields CDR1 MNHEY and CDR2 SVGAGI. Trimming took 0 bases from V and 2 from J, leaving 14 bases between them. In the source study's methods: Estimation of nucleated cell counts relied on the amplification of reference gene primers. TCRdb's copy holds only in-frame clones and misses some; the assay was immunoSEQ multiplex PCR. That table is the source of V, J and clone size, and D and trimming were worked out from the DNA. The sample includes 140,000 or so clones, 75% to 85% of them seen just once.

What was sequenced was peripheral blood. V usage is TRBV6-5 and J usage is TRBJ2-7; perhaps TRBD2 as D (6 bases). This TCR was sampled from a woman aged 70-85 years with COVID-19, enrolled during active disease. CDR3 nucleotide sequence: TGTGCCAGCAGTTACTCCTCCGGGGGTACCCCCTACGAGCAGTACTTC. Protein product: CASSYSSGGTPYEQYF.